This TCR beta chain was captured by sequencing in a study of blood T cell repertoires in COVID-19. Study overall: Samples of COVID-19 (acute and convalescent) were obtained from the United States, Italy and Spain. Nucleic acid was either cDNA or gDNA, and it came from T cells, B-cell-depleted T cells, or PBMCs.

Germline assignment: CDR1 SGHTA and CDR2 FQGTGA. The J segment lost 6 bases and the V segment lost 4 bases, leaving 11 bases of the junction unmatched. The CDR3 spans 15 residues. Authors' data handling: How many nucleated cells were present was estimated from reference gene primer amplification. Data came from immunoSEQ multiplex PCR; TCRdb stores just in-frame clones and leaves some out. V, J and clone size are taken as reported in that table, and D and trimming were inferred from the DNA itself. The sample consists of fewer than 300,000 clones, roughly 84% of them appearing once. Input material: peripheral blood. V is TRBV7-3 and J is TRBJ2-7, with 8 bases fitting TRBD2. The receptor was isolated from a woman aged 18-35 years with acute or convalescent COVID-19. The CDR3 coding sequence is TGTGCCAGCAGCTCCGGAAACGGGAGGGCAAGCGAGCAGTACTTC. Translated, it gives CASSSGNGRASEQYF.